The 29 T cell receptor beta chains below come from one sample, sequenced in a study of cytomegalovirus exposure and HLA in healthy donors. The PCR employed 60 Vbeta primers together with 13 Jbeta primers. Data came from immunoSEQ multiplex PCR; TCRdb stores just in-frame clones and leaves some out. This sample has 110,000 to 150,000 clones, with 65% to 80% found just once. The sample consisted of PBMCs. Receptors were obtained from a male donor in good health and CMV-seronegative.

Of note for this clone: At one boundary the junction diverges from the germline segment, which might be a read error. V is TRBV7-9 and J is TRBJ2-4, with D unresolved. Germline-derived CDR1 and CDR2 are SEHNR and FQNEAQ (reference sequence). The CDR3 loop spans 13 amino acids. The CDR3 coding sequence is TGTTCCAGCAGCTACGGGGCCAAAAACATTCAGTACTTC. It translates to CSSSYGAKNIQYF.

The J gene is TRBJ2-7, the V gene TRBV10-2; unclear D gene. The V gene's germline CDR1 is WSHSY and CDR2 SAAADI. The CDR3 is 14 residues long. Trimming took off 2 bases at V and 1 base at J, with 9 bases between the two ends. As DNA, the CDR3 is TGCGCCAGCAGTGAGCCGACACATTCCTACGAGCAGTACTTC. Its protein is CASSEPTHSYEQYF.

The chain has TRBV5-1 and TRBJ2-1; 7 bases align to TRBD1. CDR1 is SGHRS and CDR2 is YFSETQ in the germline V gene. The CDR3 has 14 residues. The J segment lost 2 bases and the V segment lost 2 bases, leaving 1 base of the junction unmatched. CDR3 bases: TGCGCCAGCAGCTTAGGGACAGCCTACAATGAGCAGTTCTTC. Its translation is CASSLGTAYNEQFF.

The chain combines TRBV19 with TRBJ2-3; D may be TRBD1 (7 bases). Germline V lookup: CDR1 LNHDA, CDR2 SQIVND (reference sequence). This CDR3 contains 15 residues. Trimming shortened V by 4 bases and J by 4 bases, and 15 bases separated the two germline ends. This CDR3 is CASSSDREAADTQYF. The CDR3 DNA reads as TGTGCCAGTAGTAGTGACAGGGAGGCGGCAGATACGCAGTATTTT.

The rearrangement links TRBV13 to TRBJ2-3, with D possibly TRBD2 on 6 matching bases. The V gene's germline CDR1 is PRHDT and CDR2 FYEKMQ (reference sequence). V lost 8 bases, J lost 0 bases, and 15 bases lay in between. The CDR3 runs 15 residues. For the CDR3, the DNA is TGTGCCAGCCAAGCGGGCGACTCTAGCACAGATACGCAGTATTTT. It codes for CASQAGDSSTDTQYF. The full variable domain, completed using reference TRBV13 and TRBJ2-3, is AAGVIQSPRHLIKEKRETATLKCYPIPRHDTVYWYQQGPGQDPQFLISFYEKMQSDKGSIPDRFSAQQFSDYHSELNMSSLELGDSALYFCASQAGDSSTDTQYFGPGTRLTVL.

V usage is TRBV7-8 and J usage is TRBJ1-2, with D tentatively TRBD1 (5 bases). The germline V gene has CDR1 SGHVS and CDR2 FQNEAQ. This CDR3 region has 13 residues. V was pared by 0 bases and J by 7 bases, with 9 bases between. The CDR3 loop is CASSLATDSGYTF. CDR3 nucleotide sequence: TGTGCCAGCAGCTTAGCGACAGACTCTGGCTACACCTTC. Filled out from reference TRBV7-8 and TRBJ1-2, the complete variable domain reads GAGVSQSPRYKVAKRGQDVALRCDPISGHVSLFWYQQALGQGPEFLTYFQNEAQLDKSGLPSDRFFAERPEGSVSTLKIQRTQQEDSAVYLCASSLATDSGYTFGSGTRLTVV.

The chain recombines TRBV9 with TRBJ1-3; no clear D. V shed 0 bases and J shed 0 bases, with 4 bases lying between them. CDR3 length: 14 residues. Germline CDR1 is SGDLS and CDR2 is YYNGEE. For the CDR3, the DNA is TGTGCCAGCAGCGTAGCAGGCTCTGGAAACACCATATATTTT. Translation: CASSVAGSGNTIYF.

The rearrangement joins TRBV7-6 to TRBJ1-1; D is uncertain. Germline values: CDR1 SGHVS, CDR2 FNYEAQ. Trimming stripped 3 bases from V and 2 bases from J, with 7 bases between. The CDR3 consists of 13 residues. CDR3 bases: TGTGCCAGCAGCTTGAACACCAACACTGAAGCTTTCTTT. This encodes CASSLNTNTEAFF.

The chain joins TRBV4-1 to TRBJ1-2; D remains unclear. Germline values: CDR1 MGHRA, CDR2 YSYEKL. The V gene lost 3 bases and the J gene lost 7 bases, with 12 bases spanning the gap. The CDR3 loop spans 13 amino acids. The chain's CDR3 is CASSHLKASGYTF. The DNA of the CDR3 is TGCGCCAGCAGCCACCTCAAAGCTTCTGGCTACACCTTC.

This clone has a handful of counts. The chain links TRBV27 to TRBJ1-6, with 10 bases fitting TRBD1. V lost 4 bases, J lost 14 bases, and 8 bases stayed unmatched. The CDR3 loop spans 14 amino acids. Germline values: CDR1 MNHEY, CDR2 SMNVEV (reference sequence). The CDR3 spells CASSSRDRGKALHF. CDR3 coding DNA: TGTGCCAGCAGTTCCCGGGACAGGGGAAAGGCCCTCCACTTT.

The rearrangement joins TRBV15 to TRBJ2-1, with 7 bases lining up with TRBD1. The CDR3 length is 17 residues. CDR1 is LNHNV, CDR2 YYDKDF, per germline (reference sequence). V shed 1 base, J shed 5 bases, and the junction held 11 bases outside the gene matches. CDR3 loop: CATSRVSRGRRNNEQFF. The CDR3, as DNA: TGTGCCACCAGCAGAGTGTCAAGGGGGCGGCGGAACAATGAGCAGTTCTTC.

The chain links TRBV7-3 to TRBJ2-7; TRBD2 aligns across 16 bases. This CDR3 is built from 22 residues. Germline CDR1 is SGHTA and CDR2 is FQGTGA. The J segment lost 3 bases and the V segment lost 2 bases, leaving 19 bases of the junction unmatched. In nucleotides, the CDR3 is TGTGCCAGCAGCTTACCCCGGACCGGGACTAGCGGGGGGGTTTGCCTCTACTACGAGCAGTACTTC. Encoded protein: CASSLPRTGTSGGVCLYYEQYF.

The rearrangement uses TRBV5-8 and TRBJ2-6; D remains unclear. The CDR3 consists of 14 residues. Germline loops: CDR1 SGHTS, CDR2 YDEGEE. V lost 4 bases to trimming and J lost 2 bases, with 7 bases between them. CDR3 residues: CASSPSPGANVLTF. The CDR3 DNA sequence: TGTGCCAGCAGCCCCTCCCCTGGGGCCAACGTCCTGACTTTC.

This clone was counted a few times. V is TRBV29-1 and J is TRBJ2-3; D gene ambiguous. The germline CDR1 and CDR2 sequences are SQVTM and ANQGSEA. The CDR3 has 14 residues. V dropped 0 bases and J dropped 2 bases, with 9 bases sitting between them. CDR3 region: CSVEERGFTDTQYF. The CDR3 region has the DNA TGCAGCGTTGAAGAAAGAGGATTCACAGATACGCAGTATTTT.

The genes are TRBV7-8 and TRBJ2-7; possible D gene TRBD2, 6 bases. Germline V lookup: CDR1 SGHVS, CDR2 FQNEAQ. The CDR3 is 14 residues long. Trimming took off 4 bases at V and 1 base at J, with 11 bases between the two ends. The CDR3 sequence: CASSSTAGSYEQYF. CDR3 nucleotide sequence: TGTGCCAGCAGCTCAACGGCGGGGTCCTACGAGCAGTACTTC. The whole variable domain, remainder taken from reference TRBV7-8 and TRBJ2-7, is GAGVSQSPRYKVAKRGQDVALRCDPISGHVSLFWYQQALGQGPEFLTYFQNEAQLDKSGLPSDRFFAERPEGSVSTLKIQRTQQEDSAVYLCASSSTAGSYEQYFGPGTRLTVT.

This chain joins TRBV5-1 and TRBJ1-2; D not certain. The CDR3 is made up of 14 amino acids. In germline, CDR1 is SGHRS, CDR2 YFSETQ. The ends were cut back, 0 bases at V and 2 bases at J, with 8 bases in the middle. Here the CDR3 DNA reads TGCGCCAGCAGCTTGGCAGAAAACAACTATGGCTACACCTTC. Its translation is CASSLAENNYGYTF.

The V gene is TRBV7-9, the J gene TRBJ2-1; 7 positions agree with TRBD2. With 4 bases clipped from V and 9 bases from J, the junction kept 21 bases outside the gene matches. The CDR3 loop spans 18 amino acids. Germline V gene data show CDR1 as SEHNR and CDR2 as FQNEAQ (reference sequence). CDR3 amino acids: CASSYNIRDYGDSSEQFF. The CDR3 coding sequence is TGTGCCAGCAGCTATAACATCCGGGACTACGGAGACAGCAGTGAGCAGTTCTTC.

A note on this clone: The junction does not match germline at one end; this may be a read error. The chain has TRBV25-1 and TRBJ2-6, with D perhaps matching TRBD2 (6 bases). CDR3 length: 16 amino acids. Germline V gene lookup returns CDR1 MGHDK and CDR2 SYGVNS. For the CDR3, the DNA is TGTGCCAGCAGTGACCCCGCGCGAGGAGGGGCCAACGGCCTGACTTTC. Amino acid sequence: CASSDPARGGANGLTF.

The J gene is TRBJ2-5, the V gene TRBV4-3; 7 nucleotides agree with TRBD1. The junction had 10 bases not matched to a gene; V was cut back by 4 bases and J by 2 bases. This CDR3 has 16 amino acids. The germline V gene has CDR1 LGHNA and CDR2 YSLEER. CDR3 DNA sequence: TGCGCCAGCAGCCCCCGACAGGGCGGTCGGCAAGAGACCCAGTACTTC. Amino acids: CASSPRQGGRQETQYF.

The CDR3 is CASSQGPTGTGKDEKLFF. Written as DNA, the CDR3 is TGCGCCAGCAGCCAAGGGCCGACAGGGACAGGGAAGGATGAAAAACTGTTTTTT. The V and J genes are TRBV4-1 and TRBJ1-4, with 9 nucleotides matching TRBD1. Germline CDR1 MGHRA, CDR2 YSYEKL. J was trimmed by 6 bases and V by 1 base; bases with no gene match: 12. The CDR3 covers 18 residues.

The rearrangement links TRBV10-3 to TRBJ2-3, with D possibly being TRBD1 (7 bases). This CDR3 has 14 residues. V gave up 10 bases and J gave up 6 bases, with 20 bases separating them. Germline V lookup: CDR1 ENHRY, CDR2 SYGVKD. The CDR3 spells CATGAGGTRDTQYF. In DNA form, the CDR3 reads TGTGCCACTGGGGCAGGGGGGACCCGCGATACGCAGTATTTT.

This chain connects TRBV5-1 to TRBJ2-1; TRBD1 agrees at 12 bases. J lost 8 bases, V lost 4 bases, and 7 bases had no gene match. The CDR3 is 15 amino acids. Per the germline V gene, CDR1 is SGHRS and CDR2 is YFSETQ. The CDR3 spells CASSKTGTGGDEQFF. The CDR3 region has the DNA TGCGCCAGCAGCAAAACCGGGACAGGGGGCGATGAGCAGTTCTTC.

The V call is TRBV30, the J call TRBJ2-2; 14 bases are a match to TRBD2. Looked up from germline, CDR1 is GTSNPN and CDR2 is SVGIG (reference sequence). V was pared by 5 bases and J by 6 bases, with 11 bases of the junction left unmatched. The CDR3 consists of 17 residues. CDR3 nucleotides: TGTGCCTGGGATCCGGGACTAGCGGGAGTTGAGGCCGGGGAGCTGTTTTTT. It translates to CAWDPGLAGVEAGELFF.

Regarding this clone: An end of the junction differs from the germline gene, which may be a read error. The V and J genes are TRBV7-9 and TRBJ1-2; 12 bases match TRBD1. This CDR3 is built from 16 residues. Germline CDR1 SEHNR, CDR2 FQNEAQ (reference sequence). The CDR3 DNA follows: TGTTCCAGCAGCTTATGGGGGACAGGGGGCTCGGGAGGCTACACCTTC. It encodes CSSSLWGTGGSGGYTF.

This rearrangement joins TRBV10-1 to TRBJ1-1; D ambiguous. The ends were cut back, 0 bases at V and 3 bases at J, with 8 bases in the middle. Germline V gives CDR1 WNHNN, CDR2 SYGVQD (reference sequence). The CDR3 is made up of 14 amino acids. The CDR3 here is CASSESNTHTEAFF. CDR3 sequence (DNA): TGCGCCAGCAGTGAGTCGAACACCCACACTGAAGCTTTCTTT.

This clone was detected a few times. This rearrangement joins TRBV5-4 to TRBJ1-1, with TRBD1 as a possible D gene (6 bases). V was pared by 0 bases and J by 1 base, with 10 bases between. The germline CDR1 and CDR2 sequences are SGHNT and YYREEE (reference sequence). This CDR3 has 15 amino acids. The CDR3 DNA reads TGTGCCAGCAGCTTGGAGGACAGCGGGAACACTGAAGCTTTCTTT. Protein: CASSLEDSGNTEAFF. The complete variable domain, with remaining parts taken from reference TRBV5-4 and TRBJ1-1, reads ETGVTQSPTHLIKTRGQQVTLRCSSQSGHNTVSWYQQALGQGPQFIFQYYREEENGRGNFPPRFSGLQFPNYSSELNVNALELDDSALYLCASSLEDSGNTEAFFGQGTRLTVV.

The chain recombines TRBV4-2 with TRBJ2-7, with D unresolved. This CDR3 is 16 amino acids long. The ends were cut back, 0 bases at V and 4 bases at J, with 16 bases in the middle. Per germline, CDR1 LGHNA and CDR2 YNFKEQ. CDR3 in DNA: TGTGCCAGCAGCCAAGACCACTTCGACATGATATACGAGCAGTACTTC. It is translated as CASSQDHFDMIYEQYF.

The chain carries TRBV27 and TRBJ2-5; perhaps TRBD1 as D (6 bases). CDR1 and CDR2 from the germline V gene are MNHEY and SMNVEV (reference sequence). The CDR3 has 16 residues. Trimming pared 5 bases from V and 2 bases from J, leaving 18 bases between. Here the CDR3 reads CASSLTPGHLQETQYF. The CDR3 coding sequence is TGTGCCAGCAGTCTGACCCCGGGACACCTACAAGAGACCCAGTACTTC.

CDR3 protein: CASSISRNSYNEQFF. The CDR3 DNA reads TGTGCCAGTAGTATTTCGCGGAACTCCTACAATGAGCAGTTCTTC. The chain combines TRBV19 with TRBJ2-1; D is ambiguous. Germline lookup yields CDR1 LNHDA and CDR2 SQIVND (reference sequence). The CDR3 spans 15 residues. V lost 3 bases and J lost 0, with 9 bases in between.